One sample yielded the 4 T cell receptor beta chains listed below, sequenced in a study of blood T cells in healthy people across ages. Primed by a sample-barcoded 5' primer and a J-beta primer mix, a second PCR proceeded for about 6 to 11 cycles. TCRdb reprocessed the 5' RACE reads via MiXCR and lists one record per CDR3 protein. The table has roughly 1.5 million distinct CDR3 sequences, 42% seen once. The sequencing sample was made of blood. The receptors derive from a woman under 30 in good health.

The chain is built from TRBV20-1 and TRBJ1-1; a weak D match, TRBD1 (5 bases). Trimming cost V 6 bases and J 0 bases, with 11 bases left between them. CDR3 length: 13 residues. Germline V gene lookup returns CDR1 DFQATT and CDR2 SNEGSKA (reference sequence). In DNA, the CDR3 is TGCAGTGCCGCGGGGCAGATGAACACTGAAGCTTTCTTT. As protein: CSAAGQMNTEAFF.

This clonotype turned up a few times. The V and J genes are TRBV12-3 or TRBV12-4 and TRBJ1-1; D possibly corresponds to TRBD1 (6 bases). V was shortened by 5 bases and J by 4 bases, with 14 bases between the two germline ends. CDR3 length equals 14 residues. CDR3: CASSNPGDSTEAFF. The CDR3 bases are TGTGCCAGCAGTAACCCAGGGGATAGCACTGAAGCTTTCTTT.

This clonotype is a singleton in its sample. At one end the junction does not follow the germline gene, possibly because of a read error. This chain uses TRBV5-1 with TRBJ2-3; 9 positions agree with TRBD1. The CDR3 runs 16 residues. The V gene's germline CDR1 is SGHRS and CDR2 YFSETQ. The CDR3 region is CASGLGQGSFTDMQYF. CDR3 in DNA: TGCGCCAGCGGGCTGGGACAGGGATCCTTCACAGATATGCAGTATTTT.

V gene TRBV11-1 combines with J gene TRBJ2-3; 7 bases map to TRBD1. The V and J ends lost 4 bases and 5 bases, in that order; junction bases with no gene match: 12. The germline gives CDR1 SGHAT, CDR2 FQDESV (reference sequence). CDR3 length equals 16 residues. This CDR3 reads CASSSRGQDRIDTQYF. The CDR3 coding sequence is TGTGCCAGCAGCTCCCGAGGACAGGATCGCATAGATACGCAGTATTTT.